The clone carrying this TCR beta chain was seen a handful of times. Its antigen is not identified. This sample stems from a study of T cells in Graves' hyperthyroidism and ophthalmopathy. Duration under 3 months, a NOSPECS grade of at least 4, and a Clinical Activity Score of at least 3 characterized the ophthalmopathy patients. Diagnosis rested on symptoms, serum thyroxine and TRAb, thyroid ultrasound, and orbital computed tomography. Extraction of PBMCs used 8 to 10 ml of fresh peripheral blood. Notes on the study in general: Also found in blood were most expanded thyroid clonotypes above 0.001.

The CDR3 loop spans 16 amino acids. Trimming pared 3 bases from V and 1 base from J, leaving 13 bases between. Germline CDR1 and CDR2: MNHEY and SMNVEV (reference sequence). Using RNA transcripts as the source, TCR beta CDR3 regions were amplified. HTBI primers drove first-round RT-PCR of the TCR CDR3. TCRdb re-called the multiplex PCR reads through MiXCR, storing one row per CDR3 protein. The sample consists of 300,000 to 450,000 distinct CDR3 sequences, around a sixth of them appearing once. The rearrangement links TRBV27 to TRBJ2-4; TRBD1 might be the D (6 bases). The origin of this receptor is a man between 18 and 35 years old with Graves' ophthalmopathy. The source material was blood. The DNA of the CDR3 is TGTGCCAGCAGTTTTCAGGGGACGATGGCCAAAAACATTCAGTACTTC. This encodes CASSFQGTMAKNIQYF.